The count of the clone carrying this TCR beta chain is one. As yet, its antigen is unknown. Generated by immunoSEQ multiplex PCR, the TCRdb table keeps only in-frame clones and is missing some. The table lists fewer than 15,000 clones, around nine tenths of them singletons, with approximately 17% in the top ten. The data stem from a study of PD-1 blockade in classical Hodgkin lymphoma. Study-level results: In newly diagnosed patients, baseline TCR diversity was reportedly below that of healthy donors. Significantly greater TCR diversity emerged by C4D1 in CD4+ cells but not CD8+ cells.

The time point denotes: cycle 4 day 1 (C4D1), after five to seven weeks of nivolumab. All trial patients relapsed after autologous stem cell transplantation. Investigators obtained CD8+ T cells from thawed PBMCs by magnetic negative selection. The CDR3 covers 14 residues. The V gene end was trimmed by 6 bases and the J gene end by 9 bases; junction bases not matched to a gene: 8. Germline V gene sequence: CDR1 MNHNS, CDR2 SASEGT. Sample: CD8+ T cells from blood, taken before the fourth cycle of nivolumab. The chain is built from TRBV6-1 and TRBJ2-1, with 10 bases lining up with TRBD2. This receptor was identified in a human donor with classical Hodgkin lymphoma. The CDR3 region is CASRPSGRHSEQFF. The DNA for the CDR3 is TGTGCCAGCAGACCTAGCGGGAGACATAGTGAGCAGTTCTTC.